This TCR beta chain was captured by sequencing in a study of T cells in Graves' hyperthyroidism and ophthalmopathy. The TCR beta CDR3 regions underwent amplification using RNA transcripts as the source. First-round RT-PCR with HTBI primers amplified the TCR CDR3 region. TCRdb re-derived calls from the multiplex PCR reads in MiXCR, one entry per CDR3 protein. The data contain a few hundred thousand distinct CDR3 sequences, approximately 15% of them singletons. Worth noting for this clonotype: Antigen specificity is unknown.

CDR3 length equals 15 residues. Trimming shortened V by 0 bases and J by 4 bases, and 10 bases separated the two germline ends. Germline values: CDR1 MNHEY, CDR2 SMNVEV (reference sequence). Broader study findings: A 13 V-J model separated ophthalmopathy from stable hyperthyroidism. Most clonotypes expanded in thyroid above 0.001 were likewise present in blood.

This clonotype was obtained from a woman aged 25 to 39 with Graves' hyperthyroidism. This rearrangement joins TRBV27 to TRBJ1-3, with unresolved D. Material for sequencing was blood. The CDR3 reads CASSLSRASGNTIYF. Written as DNA, the CDR3 is TGTGCCAGCAGTTTATCAAGGGCGTCGGGAAACACCATATATTTT.